Listed below are T cell receptor beta chains from one sample, sequenced in a study of cytomegalovirus exposure and HLA in healthy donors. TCRdb's copy holds only in-frame clones and misses some; the assay was immunoSEQ multiplex PCR. The data contain under 130,000 clones, around 80% of them seen just once; the ten biggest clones take up 6.9%. Sequencing used PBMCs. These receptors were obtained from a man in his thirties or forties in good health and CMV-seropositive. Each CDR3 is given with its conserved first and last residue.

v_call	j_call	cdr3_aa
TRBV5-6	TRBJ2-7	CASSLVGGGGTEQYF
TRBV9	TRBJ1-4	CASSAGTGHNEKLFF
TRBV10-3	TRBJ2-3	CAISDGGATDTQYF
TRBV2	TRBJ2-3	CASSEGAPTDTQYF
TRBV7-8	TRBJ1-1	CASSLARRVGTEAFF
TRBV7-9	TRBJ2-3	CASSLILRSETGLTDTQYF
TRBV5-6	TRBJ1-1	CASSPLRGNTEAFF
TRBV10-1	TRBJ2-4	CASTPGPQRAKNIQYF
TRBV19	TRBJ2-7	CASSIAQRGGEQYF
TRBV7-8	TRBJ1-5	CASSFTGYNQPQHF
TRBV6-5	TRBJ2-7	CASRRQGPYEQYF
TRBV6-1	TRBJ1-2	CASSEALSGNYGYTF
TRBV4-1	TRBJ1-2	CASSQRGNRGQYGYTF
TRBV2	TRBJ2-3	CASSASGGGGTDTQYF
TRBV30	TRBJ1-6	CAWSRGRTGGASSPLHF
TRBV19	TRBJ2-7	CASSPGQTYEQYF
TRBV7-6	TRBJ2-1	CASSPSRGVEQFF
TRBV5-5	TRBJ2-1	CASSLQASSYNEQFF
TRBV5-4	TRBJ2-1	CASSLSKFYNEQFF
TRBV6-1	TRBJ2-7	CASGGQGTYEQYF
TRBV7-9	TRBJ2-7	CASSLVQDYEQYF
TRBV5-1	TRBJ2-7	CASGHDRTYEQYF
TRBV5-6	TRBJ2-1	CASSYTTSGDWIHEQFF
TRBV7-2	TRBJ2-7	CASSLTGGEYEQYF
TRBV5-4	TRBJ1-2	CASRRGTGEDYGYTF
TRBV11-3	TRBJ1-4	CASSLSVQGCEKLFF
TRBV4-1	TRBJ2-5	CASSQGQGLGETQYF
TRBV4-1	TRBJ2-7	CASSHELGGQYF
TRBV5-4	TRBJ2-3	CASSKARDSSTDTQYF
TRBV27	TRBJ2-6	CASSLGEAGANVLTF
TRBV11-1	TRBJ2-7	CASSLQTGISYEQYF
TRBV5-6	TRBJ1-1	CASSHPPDRGSSEAFF
TRBV5-1	TRBJ2-7	CASSSSGTRSYEQYF
TRBV6-5	.	CASSYSTGPEQYF
TRBV10-3	TRBJ2-1	CAISESQASGDYNEQFF
TRBV7-9	TRBJ2-5	CASSSPLAGGQETQYF
TRBV27	TRBJ2-2	CASSYGLAGGTGELFF
TRBV6-1	TRBJ1-5	CASIPGMGNQPQHF
TRBV7-2	TRBJ1-4	CASSIGTVEKLFF
TRBV7-9	TRBJ1-2	CASSPDRYYGYTF
TRBV4-1	TRBJ2-7	CASSRDRAHEQYF
TRBV18	TRBJ2-7	CASSARDREKIRYEQYF
TRBV2	TRBJ1-6	CASRQDRVNNSPLHF
TRBV4-1	TRBJ2-6	CASSPRPGAGSGANVLTF
TRBV4-2	TRBJ2-7	CASSHTKPGQGYEQYF